Listed here is a single TCR beta chain. Antigen unknown. These data come from a study of T cell responses to AZD1222 COVID-19 vaccine. Measured with immunoSEQ multiplex PCR; TCRdb has only the in-frame clones, and not every one. The sample carries under 200,000 clones, under 95% recorded once. The V gene lost 0 bases and the J gene lost 6 bases, with 11 bases spanning the gap. CDR1 is MNHEY and CDR2 is SVGAGI in the germline V gene. The CDR3 consists of 14 residues. Study results and limitations: Spike was spanned by vaccine-associated CD4 TCRs, which were dominant at 160-218 and 743-854. Samples come after the peak T cell response, not at day 14. Reportedly, nearly half the spike-specific TCRs target unmutated variant regions. Seropositive at baseline were only a handful of AZD1222 recipients.

The clonotype comes from an adult who received the AZD1222 COVID-19 vaccine. This chain uses TRBV6-5 with TRBJ1-2; D not certain. The sample was peripheral blood, taken 28 days after the second AZD1222 dose. The CDR3 sequence: CASSYSSRVDGYTF. The CDR3 DNA is TGTGCCAGCAGTTACTCGAGTAGGGTTGATGGCTACACCTTC.